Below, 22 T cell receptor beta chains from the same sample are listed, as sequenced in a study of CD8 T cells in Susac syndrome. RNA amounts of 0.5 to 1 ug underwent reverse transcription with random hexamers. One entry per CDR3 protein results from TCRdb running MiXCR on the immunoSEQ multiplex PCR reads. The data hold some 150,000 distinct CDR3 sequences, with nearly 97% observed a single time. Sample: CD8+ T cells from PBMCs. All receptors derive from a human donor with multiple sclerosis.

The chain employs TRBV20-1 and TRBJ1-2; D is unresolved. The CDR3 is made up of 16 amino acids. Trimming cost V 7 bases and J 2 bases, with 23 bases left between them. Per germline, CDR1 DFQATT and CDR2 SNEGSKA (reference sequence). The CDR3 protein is CSVGPHPRTGNYGYTF. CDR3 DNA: TGCAGTGTAGGTCCCCACCCCCGGACGGGGAACTATGGCTACACCTTC.

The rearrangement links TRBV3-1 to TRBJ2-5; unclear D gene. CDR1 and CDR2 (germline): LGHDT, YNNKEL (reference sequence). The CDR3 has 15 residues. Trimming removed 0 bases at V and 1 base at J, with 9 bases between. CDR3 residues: CASSQEISLQETQYF. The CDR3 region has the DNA TGTGCCAGCAGCCAAGAAATTAGCCTCCAAGAGACCCAGTACTTC.

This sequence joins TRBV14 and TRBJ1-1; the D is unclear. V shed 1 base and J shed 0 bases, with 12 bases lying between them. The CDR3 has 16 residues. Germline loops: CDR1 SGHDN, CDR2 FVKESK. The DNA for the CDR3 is TGTGCCAGCAGCCAAGGATCGGCGGGCTTGAACACTGAAGCTTTCTTT. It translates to CASSQGSAGLNTEAFF.

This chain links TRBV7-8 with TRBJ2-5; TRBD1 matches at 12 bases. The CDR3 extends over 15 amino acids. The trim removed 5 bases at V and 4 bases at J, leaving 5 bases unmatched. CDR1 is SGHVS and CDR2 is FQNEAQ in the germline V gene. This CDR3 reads CASSGDRGPGETQYF. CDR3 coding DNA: TGTGCCAGCAGCGGGGACAGGGGGCCGGGAGAGACCCAGTACTTC.

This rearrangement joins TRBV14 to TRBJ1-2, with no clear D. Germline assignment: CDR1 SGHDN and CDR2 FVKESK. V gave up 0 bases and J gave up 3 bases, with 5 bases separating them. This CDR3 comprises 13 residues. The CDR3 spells CASSQDEDYGYTF. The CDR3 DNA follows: TGTGCCAGCAGCCAAGATGAGGACTATGGCTACACCTTC. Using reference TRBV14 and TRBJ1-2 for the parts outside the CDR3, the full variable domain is EAGVTQFPSHSVIEKGQTVTLRCDPISGHDNLYWYRRVMGKEIKFLLHFVKESKQDESGMPNNRFLAERTGGTYSTLKVQPAELEDSGVYFCASSQDEDYGYTFGSGTRLTVV.

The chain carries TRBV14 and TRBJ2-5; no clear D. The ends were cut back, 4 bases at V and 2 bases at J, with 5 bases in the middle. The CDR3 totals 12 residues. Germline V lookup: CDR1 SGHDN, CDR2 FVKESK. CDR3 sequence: CASSLFQETQYF. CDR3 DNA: TGTGCCAGCAGCCTCTTTCAAGAGACCCAGTACTTC.

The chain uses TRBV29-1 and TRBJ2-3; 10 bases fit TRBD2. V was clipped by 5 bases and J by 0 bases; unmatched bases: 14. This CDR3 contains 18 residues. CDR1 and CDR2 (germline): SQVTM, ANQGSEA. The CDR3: CSVPEWTSGFSSTDTQYF. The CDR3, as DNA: TGCAGCGTTCCTGAGTGGACTAGCGGTTTTTCTAGCACAGATACGCAGTATTTT.

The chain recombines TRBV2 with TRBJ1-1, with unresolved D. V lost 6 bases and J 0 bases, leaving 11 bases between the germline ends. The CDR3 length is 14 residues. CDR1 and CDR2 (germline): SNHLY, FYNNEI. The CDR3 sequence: CASRDGRMNTEAFF. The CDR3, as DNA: TGTGCCAGCAGGGACGGACGGATGAACACTGAAGCTTTCTTT.

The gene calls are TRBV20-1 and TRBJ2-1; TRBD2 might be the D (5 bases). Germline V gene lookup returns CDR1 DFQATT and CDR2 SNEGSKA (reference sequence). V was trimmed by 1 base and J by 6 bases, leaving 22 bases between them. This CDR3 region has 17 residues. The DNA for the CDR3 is TGCAGTGCTAGAGCGGAGGTCCTCTTCCGGGATCTCAATGAGCAGTTCTTC. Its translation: CSARAEVLFRDLNEQFF.

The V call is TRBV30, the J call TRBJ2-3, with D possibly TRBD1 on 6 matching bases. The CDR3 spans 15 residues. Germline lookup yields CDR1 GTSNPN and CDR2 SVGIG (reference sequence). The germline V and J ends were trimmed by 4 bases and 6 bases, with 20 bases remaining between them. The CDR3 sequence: CAWTSLGGILDTQYF. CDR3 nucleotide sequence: TGTGCCTGGACCTCCCTAGGGGGAATATTGGATACGCAGTATTTT.

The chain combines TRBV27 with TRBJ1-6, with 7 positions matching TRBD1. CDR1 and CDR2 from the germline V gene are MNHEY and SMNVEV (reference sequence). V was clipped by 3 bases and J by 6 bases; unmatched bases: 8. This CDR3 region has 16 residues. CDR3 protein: CASSLTGSSFNSPLHF. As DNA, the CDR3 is TGTGCCAGCAGTTTGACAGGGTCTTCTTTTAATTCACCCCTCCACTTT.

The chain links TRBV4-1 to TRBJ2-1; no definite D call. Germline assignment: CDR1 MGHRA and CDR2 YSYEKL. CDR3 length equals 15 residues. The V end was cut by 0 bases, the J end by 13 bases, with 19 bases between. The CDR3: CASSQDGAGSYDQFF. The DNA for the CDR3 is TGCGCCAGCAGCCAAGACGGCGCAGGCAGCTACGATCAGTTCTTC.

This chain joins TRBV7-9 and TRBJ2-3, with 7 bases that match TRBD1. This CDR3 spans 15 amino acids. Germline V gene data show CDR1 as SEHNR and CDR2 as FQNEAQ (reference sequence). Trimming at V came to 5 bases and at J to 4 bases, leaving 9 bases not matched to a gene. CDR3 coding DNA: TGTGCCAGCAGCAGCGACAGAGGGGGCCCAGATACGCAGTATTTT. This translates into CASSSDRGGPDTQYF. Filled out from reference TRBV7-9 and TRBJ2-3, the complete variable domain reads DTGVSQNPRHKITKRGQNVTFRCDPISEHNRLYWYRQTLGQGPEFLTYFQNEAQLEKSRLLSDRFSAERPKGSFSTLEIQRTEQGDSAMYLCASSSDRGGPDTQYFGPGTRLTVL.

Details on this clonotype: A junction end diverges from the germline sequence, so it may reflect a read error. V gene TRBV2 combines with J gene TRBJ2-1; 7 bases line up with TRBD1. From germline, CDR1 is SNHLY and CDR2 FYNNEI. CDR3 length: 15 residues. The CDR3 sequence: CASSEGNRGSNEQFF. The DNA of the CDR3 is TGTGCCAGCAGCGAAGGAAACAGGGGAAGCAATGAGCAGTTCTTC.

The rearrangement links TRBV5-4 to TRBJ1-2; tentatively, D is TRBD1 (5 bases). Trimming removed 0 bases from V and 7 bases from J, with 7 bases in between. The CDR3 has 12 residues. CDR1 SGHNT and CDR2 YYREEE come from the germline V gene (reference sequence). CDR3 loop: CASSLGGAGYTF. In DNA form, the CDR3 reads TGTGCCAGCAGCTTGGGTGGGGCTGGCTACACCTTC.

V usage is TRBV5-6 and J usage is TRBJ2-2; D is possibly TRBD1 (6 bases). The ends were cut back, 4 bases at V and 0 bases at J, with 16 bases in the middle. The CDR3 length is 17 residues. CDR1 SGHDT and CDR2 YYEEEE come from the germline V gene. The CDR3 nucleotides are TGTGCCAGCAGCCCCACCCGGGACATTGCGAACACCGGGGAGCTGTTTTTT. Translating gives CASSPTRDIANTGELFF.

CDR3 residues: CSAPFKGGSYEQYV. CDR3 DNA sequence: TGCAGTGCTCCATTCAAGGGGGGTTCCTACGAGCAGTACGTC. J is TRBJ2-7 and V is TRBV20-1; D may match TRBD1 or TRBD2 (6 bases each). The length of the CDR3 is 14 residues. In germline, CDR1 is DFQATT, CDR2 SNEGSKA (reference sequence). Trimming removed 5 bases at V and 1 base at J, with 15 bases between.

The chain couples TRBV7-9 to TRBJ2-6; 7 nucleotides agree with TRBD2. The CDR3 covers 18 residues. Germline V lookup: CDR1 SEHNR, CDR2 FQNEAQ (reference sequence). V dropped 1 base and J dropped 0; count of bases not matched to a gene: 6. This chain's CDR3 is CASSLEVGRLSGANVLTF. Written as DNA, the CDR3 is TGTGCCAGCAGCTTAGAGGTCGGGAGGCTCTCTGGGGCCAACGTCCTGACTTTC.

CDR3 bases: TGCAGTGCTAGCGTACTAGCGGGGCCAGATACGCAGTATTTT. This translates into CSASVLAGPDTQYF. The V call is TRBV20-1, the J call TRBJ2-3; 10 nucleotides align to TRBD2. The CDR3 is 14 amino acids. Germline assignment: CDR1 DFQATT and CDR2 SNEGSKA (reference sequence). V lost 3 bases, J lost 4 bases, and 4 bases stayed unmatched.

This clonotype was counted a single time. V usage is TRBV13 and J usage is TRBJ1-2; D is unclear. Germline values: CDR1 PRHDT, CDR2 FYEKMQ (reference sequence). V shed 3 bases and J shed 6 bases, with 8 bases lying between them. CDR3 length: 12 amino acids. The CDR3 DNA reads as TGTGCCAGCAGCTTGGGAGGCCATGGCTACACCTTC. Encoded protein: CASSLGGHGYTF.

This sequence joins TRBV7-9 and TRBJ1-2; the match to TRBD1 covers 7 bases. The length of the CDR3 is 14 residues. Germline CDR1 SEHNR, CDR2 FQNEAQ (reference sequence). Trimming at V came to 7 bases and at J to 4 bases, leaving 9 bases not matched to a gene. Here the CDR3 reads CASTLGQAGYGYTF. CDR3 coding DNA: TGTGCCAGCACCCTCGGACAGGCGGGCTATGGCTACACCTTC.

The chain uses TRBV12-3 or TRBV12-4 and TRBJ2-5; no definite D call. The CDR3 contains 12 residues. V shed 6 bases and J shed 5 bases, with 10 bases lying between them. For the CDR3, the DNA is TGTGCCAGCAGCGTTGGGAAGGAGACCCAGTACTTC. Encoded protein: CASSVGKETQYF.